The 19 T cell receptor beta chains reported below all come from one sample, sequenced in a study of early T cells in non-severe SARS-CoV-2 infection. TCRdb analysed the 5' RACE reads with MiXCR anew, one entry per CDR3 protein. The data contain around 50,000 distinct CDR3 sequences, 11% of them seen just once; the ten biggest clones take up roughly 10%. Sequencing input: whole blood. These receptors were collected from an adult who was a healthcare worker with PCR-confirmed SARS-CoV-2 infection or an uninfected control (not recorded which).

This clonotype was found a few times. CDR3 residues: CASSVTGRGDTQYF. The CDR3 DNA reads as TGTGCCAGCAGCGTGACTGGGCGGGGAGATACGCAGTATTTT. The gene calls are TRBV9 and TRBJ2-3; D may be TRBD2 (6 bases). The germline V gene has CDR1 SGDLS and CDR2 YYNGEE. There are 14 residues in the CDR3. V was pared by 2 bases and J by 5 bases, with 12 bases between.

A few counts support this clonotype. The chain is built from TRBV10-1 and TRBJ2-3; D is possibly TRBD2 (7 bases). V lost 8 bases and J lost 0, with 15 bases in between. The CDR3 loop spans 15 amino acids. CDR1 WNHNN and CDR2 SYGVQD come from the germline V gene (reference sequence). CDR3 in amino acids: CASARGASSTDTQYF. CDR3 nucleotide sequence: TGCGCCAGCGCCCGGGGGGCGTCTAGCACAGATACGCAGTATTTT.

This sequence joins TRBV2 and TRBJ2-1; D is unclear. Germline V gene lookup returns CDR1 SNHLY and CDR2 FYNNEI. This CDR3 has 16 residues. V was clipped by 3 bases and J by 2 bases, with 14 bases between them. In nucleotides, the CDR3 is TGTGCCAGCAGTGATAGGGAAGTGTTGACCTACAATGAGCAGTTCTTC. This translates into CASSDREVLTYNEQFF.

The chain recombines TRBV2 with TRBJ1-6; D is unresolved. V was pared by 6 bases and J by 8 bases, with 11 bases between. The CDR3 sequence is 13 residues long. Germline loops: CDR1 SNHLY, CDR2 FYNNEI. The CDR3 DNA is TGTGCCAGCAGCCCGAGCCCCTATTCACCCCTCCACTTT. It is translated as CASSPSPYSPLHF.

This clonotype showed up just a few times. V usage is TRBV11-1 and J usage is TRBJ2-7, with 9 bases fitting TRBD1. The CDR3 length is 15 residues. Germline CDR1 is SGHAT and CDR2 is FQDESV (reference sequence). V dropped 0 bases and J dropped 4; count of bases not matched to a gene: 4. The CDR3 reads CASSLALGQGYEQYF. DNA for the CDR3: TGTGCCAGCAGCTTAGCCCTGGGACAGGGTTACGAGCAGTACTTC. Full variable domain (remainder filled in from reference TRBV11-1 and TRBJ2-7): EAEVAQSPRYKITEKSQAVAFWCDPISGHATLYWYRQILGQGPELLVQFQDESVVDDSQLPKDRFSAERLKGVDSTLKIQPAELGDSAMYLCASSLALGQGYEQYFGPGTRLTVT.

This clonotype was counted at least ten times. The chain links TRBV5-4 to TRBJ2-1; 7 bases align to TRBD2. CDR1 is SGHNT, CDR2 YYREEE, per germline (reference sequence). V dropped 5 bases and J dropped 0; count of bases not matched to a gene: 5. The CDR3 extends over 15 amino acids. CDR3 DNA: TGTGCCAGCAGAAAGGGACTACCCTCCTACAATGAGCAGTTCTTC. Protein sequence: CASRKGLPSYNEQFF.

The chain carries TRBV29-1 and TRBJ2-4; TRBD1 or TRBD2 may be the D gene (5 bases each). The germline gives CDR1 SQVTM, CDR2 ANQGSEA. V was cut by 2 bases and J by 16 bases, with 21 bases left in between. The CDR3 spans 13 residues. This CDR3 is CSVEQGAGVPQYF. DNA for the CDR3: TGCAGCGTTGAACAGGGCGCCGGGGTGCCCCAATACTTC.

The sample holds many counts of this clonotype. The chain uses TRBV6-6 and TRBJ1-1, with 9 bases identical to TRBD1. V lost 5 bases and J lost 4; bases outside the gene matches: 8. Per germline, CDR1 MNHNY and CDR2 SVGAGI (reference sequence). The CDR3 contains 15 residues. In DNA form, the CDR3 reads TGTGCCAGCAGTCACGGGGGACAGGGAGTCACTGAAGCTTTCTTT. Its protein is CASSHGGQGVTEAFF.

This clonotype has a count of ten or more. This chain joins TRBV12-3 or TRBV12-4 and TRBJ2-5; D is possibly TRBD2 (6 bases). V lost 8 bases and J 5 bases, leaving 15 bases between the germline ends. The CDR3 extends over 13 amino acids. The chain's CDR3 is CASAAGSLETQYF. In DNA form, the CDR3 reads TGTGCCAGCGCAGCCGGGAGTTTGGAGACCCAGTACTTC.

This clonotype was recorded many times. The V call is TRBV10-3, the J call TRBJ2-6, with a tentative D call TRBD2 (5 bases). CDR1 and CDR2 from the germline V gene are ENHRY and SYGVKD. The ends were cut back, 3 bases at V and 0 bases at J, with 9 bases in the middle. The CDR3 extends over 16 amino acids. In DNA form, the CDR3 reads TGTGCCATCAGTGAAATTGAGGGCTCTGGGGCCAACGTCCTGACTTTC. Protein: CAISEIEGSGANVLTF.

The rearrangement uses TRBV29-1 and TRBJ1-1, with D possibly TRBD1 on 6 matching bases. The CDR3 has 12 amino acids. CDR1 and CDR2 from the germline V gene are SQVTM and ANQGSEA. V was trimmed by 2 bases and J by 4 bases, leaving 8 bases between them. The CDR3 region has the DNA TGCAGCGTTGAATTACAGGGCACTGAAGCTTTCTTT. This encodes CSVELQGTEAFF.

In this sample, this clonotype turned up a few times. The rearrangement uses TRBV5-1 and TRBJ1-3; 7 positions match TRBD1. In germline, CDR1 is SGHRS, CDR2 YFSETQ. The CDR3 extends over 15 amino acids. V dropped 4 bases and J dropped 2; count of bases not matched to a gene: 6. CDR3 DNA: TGCGCCAGCAGCGAGGACAGGAATCCTGGAAACACCATATATTTT. Amino acids: CASSEDRNPGNTIYF.

The chain carries TRBV7-9 and TRBJ2-7; the D is unclear. Per germline, CDR1 SEHNR and CDR2 FQNEAQ (reference sequence). The CDR3 is made up of 16 amino acids. V was clipped by 6 bases and J by 0 bases, with 18 bases between them. This CDR3 reads CASSSDGGGFSYEQYF. In DNA form, the CDR3 reads TGTGCCAGCAGTTCCGACGGTGGTGGATTCTCCTACGAGCAGTACTTC.

This clonotype was detected only a few times. CDR3 bases: TGTGCCAGCAGCTTGGAGACAGGGATCACTGAAGCTTTCTTT. Protein product: CASSLETGITEAFF. The chain is built from TRBV5-4 and TRBJ1-1; 7 nucleotides line up with TRBD1. V shed 0 bases and J 4 bases; nucleotides not matched to a gene: 3. The CDR3 totals 14 residues. From germline, CDR1 is SGHNT and CDR2 YYREEE (reference sequence).

The chain joins TRBV9 to TRBJ1-3, with unresolved D. CDR3 length equals 12 residues. Trimming pared 4 bases from V and 6 bases from J, leaving 8 bases between. CDR1 is SGDLS, CDR2 YYNGEE, per germline. DNA for the CDR3: TGTGCCAGCAGCATGGTTCAAAACACCATATATTTT. Its translation: CASSMVQNTIYF.

The genes are TRBV7-2 and TRBJ1-5; 8 nucleotides line up with TRBD1. This CDR3 is built from 15 residues. The germline V gene encodes CDR1 SGHTA and CDR2 FQGNSA. Unmatched junction bases numbered 6, after V lost 4 bases and J lost 4 bases. The CDR3 DNA reads as TGTACCAGCAGCTCTGGACAGGGTGTAAATCAGCCCCAGCATTTT. As protein: CTSSSGQGVNQPQHF.

The V call is TRBV10-2, the J call TRBJ2-1, with D tentatively TRBD1 or TRBD2 (5 bases each). This CDR3 comprises 12 residues. CDR1 WSHSY and CDR2 SAAADI come from the germline V gene. V was trimmed by 6 bases and J by 9 bases, leaving 12 bases between them. The DNA of the CDR3 is TGCGCCAGCAGCCCAGAGAGGGGTGAGCAGTTCTTC. Amino acids: CASSPERGEQFF.

J is TRBJ1-1 and V is TRBV5-1, with unresolved D. Germline CDR1 reads SGHRS; CDR2 reads YFSETQ. This CDR3 region has 14 residues. With 4 bases removed from V and 0 bases from J, the gap between germline ends came to 10 bases. This chain's CDR3 is CASSLLEVNTEAFF. Here the CDR3 DNA reads TGCGCCAGCAGCCTGTTGGAAGTGAACACTGAAGCTTTCTTT.

In this sample, this clonotype turned up many times. The V and J genes are TRBV10-3 and TRBJ2-3; D call uncertain. V was cut by 0 bases and J by 5 bases, with 12 bases left in between. Germline lookup yields CDR1 ENHRY and CDR2 SYGVKD. The CDR3 spans 15 residues. As DNA, the CDR3 is TGTGCCATCAGTGAGTCGGTCGAAGGGCTAGATACGCAGTATTTT. Translating gives CAISESVEGLDTQYF.